A single sample is the source of the 12 T cell receptor beta chains below, sequenced in a study of spatial heterogeneity in lung cancer. Notes on the study in general: Tumors with more nonsynonymous mutations had more expanded intratumoral alpha and beta TCRs.

One entry per CDR3 protein results from TCRdb running MiXCR on the 5' RACE reads. The data show roughly 8,400 distinct CDR3 sequences, about 4.5% seen once. Time point meaning: sample taken at primary tumor resection. For these TCRs, the target antigens are not known. Specimen: lung tumor tissue, collected at surgery. These receptors all come from a female donor with early-stage non-small cell lung cancer.

The chain couples TRBV15 to TRBJ2-2; TRBD2 is a possible D gene (6 bases). The CDR3 covers 16 residues. CDR1 and CDR2 from the germline V gene are LNHNV and YYDKDF (reference sequence). Trimming shortened V by 0 bases and J by 7 bases, and 15 bases separated the two germline ends. Written as DNA, the CDR3 is TGTGCCACCAGCAGAGATAAGATGGGAGGCGGCGGGGAGCTGTTTTTT. Its protein product is CATSRDKMGGGGELFF. Full variable domain (missing parts from reference TRBV15 and TRBJ2-2): DAMVIQNPRYQVTQFGKPVTLSCSQTLNHNVMYWYQQKSSQAPKLLFHYYDKDFNNEADTPDNFQSRRPNTSFCFLDIRSPGLGDTAMYLCATSRDKMGGGGELFFGEGSRLTVL.

In this sample, this clonotype turned up many times. The chain is built from TRBV6-1 and TRBJ2-1; D gene unclear. This CDR3 has 12 amino acids. Germline CDR1 and CDR2: MNHNS and SASEGT. V was shortened by 4 bases and J by 14 bases, with 15 bases between the two germline ends. CDR3 DNA sequence: TGTGCCAGCAGTGGCACAATGAGAGAGGAGTTCTTC. Amino acids: CASSGTMREEFF.

This clonotype showed up many times. A much larger clone sits a single nucleotide away, making a read error possible. The rearrangement uses TRBV28 and TRBJ1-2; perhaps TRBD1 as D (5 bases). Germline V gene data show CDR1 as MDHEN and CDR2 as SYDVKM. The CDR3 has 13 amino acids. The CDR3 loop reads CASTSEGIGGYNF. CDR3 nucleotides: TGTGCCAGCACATCTGAGGGGATAGGTGGCTACAACTTC.

This clonotype was counted many times. This sequence joins TRBV2 and TRBJ2-5; the D is unclear. V lost 10 bases to trimming and J lost 7 bases, with 7 bases between them. This CDR3 comprises 9 residues. Germline values: CDR1 SNHLY, CDR2 FYNNEI. The DNA for the CDR3 is TGTGCCACCCCGCGGACCCAGTACTTC. Amino acids: CATPRTQYF.

This clonotype has at least ten counts. This sequence joins TRBV30 and TRBJ1-1; D call uncertain. V shed 6 bases and J shed 1 base, with 15 bases lying between them. The length of the CDR3 is 14 residues. Per the germline V gene, CDR1 is GTSNPN and CDR2 is SVGIG (reference sequence). The CDR3 DNA is TGTGCCTGCCTCATCGAGACATCGAACACTGAAGCTTTCTTT. Amino acid sequence: CACLIETSNTEAFF.

The rearrangement links TRBV20-1 to TRBJ2-3, with D perhaps TRBD2 (6 bases). From germline, CDR1 is DFQATT and CDR2 SNEGSKA (reference sequence). V was cut by 5 bases and J by 5 bases, with 20 bases left in between. CDR3 length: 15 residues. CDR3 coding DNA: TGCAGTGCTGCTACTACAGCGGGTTGGGAAGATACGCAGTATTTT. It encodes CSAATTAGWEDTQYF.

The sample holds a few counts of this clonotype. The V call is TRBV19, the J call TRBJ2-1, with 10 bases identical to TRBD2. The CDR3 sequence is 15 residues long. Trimming cost V 3 bases and J 12 bases; bases outside gene matches: 11. CDR1 and CDR2 (germline): LNHDA, SQIVND (reference sequence). CDR3 DNA: TGTGCCAGTAGTATTTTCCTAGCGGGAGTATCAGTGCAGTTCTTC. Translation: CASSIFLAGVSVQFF.

Ten or more counts support this clonotype. V is TRBV7-9 and J is TRBJ1-1, with D perhaps matching TRBD1 (6 bases). This CDR3 is 13 amino acids long. V was trimmed by 10 bases and J by 4 bases, leaving 16 bases between them. Germline lookup yields CDR1 SEHNR and CDR2 FQNEAQ (reference sequence). This chain's CDR3 is CAIRGGRGTEAFF. In nucleotides, the CDR3 is TGTGCCATTCGGGGGGGGCGCGGCACTGAAGCTTTCTTT.

This clonotype is medium-sized within its sample. The CDR3 nucleotides read TGTGCCAGCAGCCAAGAAGGGGGGAGCTCCTACAATGAGCAGTTCTTC. Its protein is CASSQEGGSSYNEQFF. The chain carries TRBV4-2 and TRBJ2-1; D tentatively fits TRBD1 or TRBD2 (6 bases each). CDR3 size: 16 residues. Between the trimmed V and J ends, which lost 0 bases and 0 bases, there was a span of 9 bases. Germline values: CDR1 LGHNA, CDR2 YNFKEQ.

This clonotype is medium-sized (0.01 to 0.1%) within its sample. The chain is built from TRBV12-3 or TRBV12-4 and TRBJ1-4; D is perhaps TRBD1 (5 bases). This CDR3 spans 14 amino acids. V lost 3 bases, J lost 7 bases, and 12 bases lay in between. CDR3 loop: CASSFEGRVEKLFF. In DNA form, the CDR3 reads TGTGCCAGCAGTTTTGAGGGGAGGGTTGAAAAACTGTTTTTT.

The sample holds many counts of this clonotype. The chain combines TRBV10-3 with TRBJ1-1, with D unresolved. The CDR3 consists of 14 residues. Between the trimmed V and J ends, which lost 0 bases and 11 bases, there was a span of 16 bases. CDR1 is ENHRY, CDR2 SYGVKD, per germline. CDR3 nucleotides: TGTGCCATCAGTGAGTCGACTGCGGGGAGGGTCGCTTTCTTT. Encoded protein: CAISESTAGRVAFF.

This clonotype has a count of ten or more. The CDR3 is CASSDGTGYGYTF. The CDR3 region has the DNA TGTGCCAGCAGTGATGGGACAGGGTATGGCTACACCTTC. The chain recombines TRBV25-1 with TRBJ1-2; TRBD1 matches at 9 bases. The CDR3 consists of 13 residues. In germline, CDR1 is MGHDK, CDR2 SYGVNS. V dropped 3 bases and J dropped 5; count of bases not matched to a gene: 1.